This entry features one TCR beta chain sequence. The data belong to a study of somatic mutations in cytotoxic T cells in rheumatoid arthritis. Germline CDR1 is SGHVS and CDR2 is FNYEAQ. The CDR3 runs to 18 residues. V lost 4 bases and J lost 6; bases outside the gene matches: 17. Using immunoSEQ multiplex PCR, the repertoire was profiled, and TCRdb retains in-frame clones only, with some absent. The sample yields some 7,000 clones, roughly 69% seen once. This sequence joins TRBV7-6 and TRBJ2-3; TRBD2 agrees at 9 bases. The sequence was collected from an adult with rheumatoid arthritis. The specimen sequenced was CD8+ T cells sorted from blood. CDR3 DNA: TGTGCCAGCAGCTCCCCTTCCTTGCGGGGGGGCAGCTGGGATACGCAGTATTTT. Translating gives CASSSPSLRGGSWDTQYF.